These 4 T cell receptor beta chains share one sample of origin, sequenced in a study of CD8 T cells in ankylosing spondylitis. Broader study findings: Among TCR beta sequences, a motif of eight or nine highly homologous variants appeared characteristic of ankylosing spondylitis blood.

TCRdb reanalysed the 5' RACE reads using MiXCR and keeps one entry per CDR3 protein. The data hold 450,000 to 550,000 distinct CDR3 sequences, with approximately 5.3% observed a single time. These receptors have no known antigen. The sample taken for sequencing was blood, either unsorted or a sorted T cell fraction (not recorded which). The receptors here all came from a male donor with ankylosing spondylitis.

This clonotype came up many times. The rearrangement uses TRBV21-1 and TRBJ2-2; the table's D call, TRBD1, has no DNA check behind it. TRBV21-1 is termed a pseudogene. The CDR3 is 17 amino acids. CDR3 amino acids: CASSKASLDRDTGELFF. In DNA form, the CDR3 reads TGTGCCAGCAGCAAAGCATCCCTCGACAGGGACACCGGGGAGCTGTTTTTT.

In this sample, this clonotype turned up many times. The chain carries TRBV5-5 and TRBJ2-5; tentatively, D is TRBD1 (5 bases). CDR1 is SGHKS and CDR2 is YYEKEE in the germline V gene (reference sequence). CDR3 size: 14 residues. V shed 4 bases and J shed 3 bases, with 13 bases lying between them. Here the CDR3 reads CASSIQGGEETQYF. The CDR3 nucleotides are TGTGCCAGCAGCATTCAGGGTGGGGAAGAGACCCAGTACTTC.

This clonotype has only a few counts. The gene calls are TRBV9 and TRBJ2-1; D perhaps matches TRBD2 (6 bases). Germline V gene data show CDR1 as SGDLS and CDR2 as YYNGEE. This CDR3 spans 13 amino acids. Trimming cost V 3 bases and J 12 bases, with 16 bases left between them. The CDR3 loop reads CASSAAGYFGQFF. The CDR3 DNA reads TGTGCCAGCAGCGCGGCGGGGTACTTTGGGCAGTTCTTC.

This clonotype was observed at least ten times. CDR3 protein: CASSKTEGQGLYEQYF. Here the CDR3 DNA reads TGTGCCAGCAGCAAAACCGAGGGACAGGGGCTCTACGAGCAGTACTTC. J is TRBJ2-7 and V is TRBV7-9; 10 bases line up with TRBD1. The CDR3 is 16 amino acids. Looked up from germline, CDR1 is SEHNR and CDR2 is FQNEAQ (reference sequence). J gave up 3 bases and V 5 bases, and 10 bases lay outside the gene matches.